The 21 T cell receptor beta chains below all came from one sample that was sequenced in a study of control samples from healthy donors and cancer patients. The data were produced by immunoSEQ multiplex PCR, yet TCRdb's version contains in-frame clones alone and is incomplete. The table includes 30,000 or so clones, 70% to 90% detected once. Sequenced material: formalin-fixed, paraffin-embedded tissue. Source of these receptors: a female donor with melanoma.

The chain combines TRBV7-2 with TRBJ2-3, with 7 bases identical to TRBD2. The CDR3 has 19 amino acids. The germline gives CDR1 SGHTA, CDR2 FQGNSA. After removal of 3 bases from V and 1 base from J, the junction contained 16 bases not matched to a gene. The CDR3 is CASSFIFMWRELGTDTQYF. CDR3 nucleotides: TGTGCCAGCAGCTTTATATTCATGTGGCGGGAGCTCGGCACAGATACGCAGTATTTT.

Of note for this clone: In the same sample, other DNA sequences code for this CDR3. The chain links TRBV29-1 to TRBJ2-7, with 12 bases matching TRBD2. Germline V lookup: CDR1 SQVTM, CDR2 ANQGSEA. The CDR3 totals 18 residues. The V gene end was trimmed by 5 bases and the J gene end by 3 bases; junction bases not matched to a gene: 17. CDR3 coding DNA: TGCAGCGTTCAATCCAGGGGTCCCGGACTAGCGGGATTCTACGAGCAGTACTTC. Encoded protein: CSVQSRGPGLAGFYEQYF.

This chain joins TRBV9 and TRBJ2-1, with 10 bases aligning to TRBD2. CDR1 and CDR2 (germline): SGDLS, YYNGEE. This CDR3 spans 16 amino acids. Trimming removed 3 bases from V and 7 bases from J; junction bases left unmatched: 10. As DNA, the CDR3 is TGTGCCAGCAGCGGGGGGAATCGGACTAGCGGAAATGAGCAGTTCTTC. Translated, it gives CASSGGNRTSGNEQFF. Filled out from reference TRBV9 and TRBJ2-1, the complete variable domain reads DSGVTQTPKHLITATGQRVTLRCSPRSGDLSVYWYQQSLDQGLQFLIQYYNGEERAKGNILERFSAQQFPDLHSELNLSSLELGDSALYFCASSGGNRTSGNEQFFGPGTRLTVL.

The V gene is TRBV7-7, the J gene TRBJ2-1; D perhaps matches TRBD2 (6 bases). Looked up from germline, CDR1 is SSHAT and CDR2 is FNYEAQ (reference sequence). Trimming left V 1 base short and J 7 bases short, with 8 bases between. There are 13 residues in the CDR3. Written as DNA, the CDR3 is TGTGCCAGCAGCTTAGTGGGGGGAAATGAGCAGTTCTTC. The encoded protein is CASSLVGGNEQFF. Full variable domain (rest looked up from reference TRBV7-7 and TRBJ2-1): GAGVSQSPRYKVTKRGQDVTLRCDPISSHATLYWYQQALGQGPEFLTYFNYEAQPDKSGLPSDRFSAERPEGSISTLTIQRTEQRDSAMYRCASSLVGGNEQFFGPGTRLTVL.

This chain uses TRBV6-2 or TRBV6-3 with TRBJ1-1; a weak D match, TRBD1 (5 bases). Trimming stripped 2 bases from V and 8 bases from J, with 12 bases between. Looked up from germline, CDR1 is MNHEY and CDR2 is SVGEGT. The CDR3 has 13 amino acids. CDR3 amino acids: CASSYRQFREAFF. In nucleotides, the CDR3 is TGTGCCAGCAGTTACCGACAGTTTCGGGAAGCTTTCTTT.

This chain links TRBV6-6 with TRBJ2-2; D is uncertain. The CDR3 totals 15 residues. Looked up from germline, CDR1 is MNHNY and CDR2 is SVGAGI (reference sequence). Trimming removed 6 bases from V and 2 bases from J, with 13 bases in between. Here the CDR3 DNA reads TGTGCCAGCAGCCCTTTGGGCACAAACACCGGGGAGCTGTTTTTT. Amino acid sequence: CASSPLGTNTGELFF.

This clone was observed once. V and J are TRBV30 and TRBJ1-3, with D uncertain. From germline, CDR1 is GTSNPN and CDR2 SVGIG (reference sequence). V gave up 4 bases and J gave up 1 base, with 5 bases separating them. CDR3 length: 12 residues. CDR3 in amino acids: CAWTMSGNTIYF. The CDR3 nucleotides are TGTGCCTGGACCATGTCTGGAAACACCATATATTTT.

This clone showed up just a few times. The rearrangement uses TRBV7-2 and TRBJ1-2, with D uncertain. The CDR3 contains 13 residues. Trimming took off 1 base at V and 4 bases at J, with 7 bases between the two ends. Germline V gives CDR1 SGHTA, CDR2 FQGNSA. The CDR3 DNA is TGTGCCAGCAGCTTAGGGTTGGGCTATGGCTACACCTTC. It encodes CASSLGLGYGYTF. The whole variable domain, filled in from reference TRBV7-2 and TRBJ1-2, reads GAGVSQSPSNKVTEKGKDVELRCDPISGHTALYWYRQSLGQGLEFLIYFQGNSAPDKSGLPSDRFSAERTGGSVSTLTIQRTQQEDSAVYLCASSLGLGYGYTFGSGTRLTVV.

The chain uses TRBV3-1 (or the pseudogene TRBV3-2) and TRBJ2-3, with 15 nucleotides matching TRBD2. Germline CDR1 is LGHDT and CDR2 is YNNKEL (reference sequence). J was trimmed by 2 bases and V by 4 bases; bases with no gene match: 7. There are 18 residues in the CDR3. The CDR3 loop reads CASSRTGTSGRNTDTQYF. CDR3 bases: TGTGCCAGCAGCCGGACCGGGACTAGCGGGAGGAACACAGATACGCAGTATTTT.

The rearrangement uses TRBV11-2 and TRBJ2-4; TRBD2 aligns across 8 bases. CDR3 size: 15 residues. Germline V gene sequence: CDR1 SGHAT, CDR2 FQNNGV. The V segment lost 0 bases and the J segment 9 bases; nucleotides outside the gene matches: 7. The CDR3 sequence: CASSLDWSSGTIQYF. CDR3 in DNA: TGTGCCAGCAGCTTAGATTGGAGTAGCGGGACCATTCAGTACTTC.

This clone appeared a single time. The rearrangement joins TRBV7-8 to TRBJ2-3, with D possibly matching TRBD1 (5 bases). This CDR3 is 15 amino acids long. Germline CDR1 SGHVS, CDR2 FQNEAQ. Trimming pared 4 bases from V and 4 bases from J, leaving 15 bases between. CDR3 sequence (DNA): TGTGCCAGCAGCTCGACAGTGATAAGGGCAGATACGCAGTATTTT. Translation gives CASSSTVIRADTQYF.

This chain joins TRBV7-7 and TRBJ2-1; TRBD1 agrees at 7 bases. CDR1 is SSHAT and CDR2 is FNYEAQ in the germline V gene (reference sequence). This CDR3 comprises 13 residues. V lost 1 base, J lost 6 bases, and 0 bases stayed unmatched. The CDR3, as DNA: TGTGCCAGCAGCTTAGACAGGGGCAATGAGCAGTTCTTC. The encoded protein is CASSLDRGNEQFF.

The rearrangement uses TRBV11-2 and TRBJ2-2, with 11 bases matching TRBD2. The V gene's germline CDR1 is SGHAT and CDR2 FQNNGV. The CDR3 has 16 residues. The J segment lost 2 bases and the V segment lost 4 bases, leaving 3 bases of the junction unmatched. CDR3 loop: CASSSGLAANTGELFF. DNA of the CDR3: TGTGCCAGCAGCTCGGGACTAGCGGCCAACACCGGGGAGCTGTTTTTT.

The chain recombines TRBV24-1 with TRBJ2-2; 7 bases align to TRBD1. This CDR3 is built from 15 residues. Losses at the gene ends were 5 bases for V and 7 bases for J; bases not matched to a gene: 9. The germline gives CDR1 KGHDR, CDR2 SFDVKD. The CDR3 spells CATSADDRAVGELFF. The CDR3 DNA is TGTGCCACCAGTGCAGATGACAGGGCGGTCGGGGAGCTGTTTTTT.

The CDR3, as DNA: TGTGCCAGCAGCCTATACTCGGGACTAGCGGGAGGGCCTGAGCAGTTCTTC. Its translation: CASSLYSGLAGGPEQFF. The V gene is TRBV7-2, the J gene TRBJ2-1, with TRBD2 identical over 16 bases. The trim removed 5 bases at V and 9 bases at J, leaving 10 bases unmatched. The CDR3 loop spans 17 amino acids. Germline loops: CDR1 SGHTA, CDR2 FQGNSA.

This clone has more than one count but fewer than ten. This rearrangement joins TRBV7-9 to TRBJ1-4; D uncertain. Germline V gene lookup returns CDR1 SEHNR and CDR2 FQNEAQ (reference sequence). This CDR3 has 15 amino acids. V gave up 1 base and J gave up 8 bases, with 14 bases separating them. CDR3: CASSLGSPGVEKLFF. The CDR3 region has the DNA TGTGCCAGCAGCTTAGGGTCCCCAGGCGTGGAAAAACTGTTTTTT.

The chain has TRBV25-1 and TRBJ1-1; tentative D call: TRBD1 (5 bases). Between the trimmed V and J ends, which lost 8 bases and 1 base, there was a span of 11 bases. Germline V CDR1 and CDR2: MGHDK, SYGVNS. This CDR3 is 13 amino acids long. The CDR3 bases are TGTGCCAGCCAGGAGACAGAGAACACTGAAGCTTTCTTT. This sequence encodes CASQETENTEAFF.

V and J are TRBV14 and TRBJ1-2; no firm D call. The germline V and J ends were trimmed by 4 bases and 4 bases, with 10 bases remaining between them. The V gene's germline CDR1 is SGHDN and CDR2 FVKESK. CDR3 length: 13 residues. CDR3 sequence: CASSPAKIYGYTF. The CDR3 DNA sequence: TGTGCCAGCAGCCCCGCAAAAATCTATGGCTACACCTTC.

The chain uses TRBV5-1 and TRBJ2-3; 11 bases align to TRBD2. Germline lookup yields CDR1 SGHRS and CDR2 YFSETQ. The CDR3 length is 15 residues. V shed 4 bases and J 6 bases; nucleotides not matched to a gene: 7. CDR3 bases: TGCGCCAGCAGCAGGGGACTAGCGGTCCGGGATACGCAGTATTTT. Amino acid sequence: CASSRGLAVRDTQYF.

This sequence joins TRBV5-1 and TRBJ2-2, with 7 bases that match TRBD2. The J segment lost 2 bases and the V segment lost 3 bases, leaving 7 bases of the junction unmatched. The CDR3 is 16 residues long. The germline CDR1 and CDR2 sequences are SGHRS and YFSETQ. CDR3 nucleotides: TGCGCCAGCAGCTCGGCCGGGACTATAAACACCGGGGAGCTGTTTTTT. This gives the protein CASSSAGTINTGELFF.

The V gene is TRBV7-2, the J gene TRBJ2-1; D call uncertain. Trimming left V 1 base short and J 12 bases short, with 13 bases between. The CDR3 runs 13 residues. Germline CDR1 is SGHTA and CDR2 is FQGNSA. The CDR3 sequence is CASSLEDSFWQFF. CDR3 bases: TGTGCCAGCAGCTTAGAGGATTCTTTTTGGCAGTTCTTC.